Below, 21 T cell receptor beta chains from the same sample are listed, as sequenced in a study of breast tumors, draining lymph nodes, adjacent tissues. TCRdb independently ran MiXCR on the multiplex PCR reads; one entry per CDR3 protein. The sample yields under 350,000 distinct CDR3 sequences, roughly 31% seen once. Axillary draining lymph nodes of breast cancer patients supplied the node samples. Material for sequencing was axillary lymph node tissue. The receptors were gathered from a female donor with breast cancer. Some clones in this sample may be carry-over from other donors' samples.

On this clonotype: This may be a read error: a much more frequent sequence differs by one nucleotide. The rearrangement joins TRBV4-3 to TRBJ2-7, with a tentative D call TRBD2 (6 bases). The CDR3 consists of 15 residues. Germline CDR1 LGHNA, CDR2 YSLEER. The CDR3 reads CASSQERRGFGGQHF. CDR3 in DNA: TGCGCCAGCAGCCAAGAACGGCGGGGTTTTGGTGGGCAGCACTTC.

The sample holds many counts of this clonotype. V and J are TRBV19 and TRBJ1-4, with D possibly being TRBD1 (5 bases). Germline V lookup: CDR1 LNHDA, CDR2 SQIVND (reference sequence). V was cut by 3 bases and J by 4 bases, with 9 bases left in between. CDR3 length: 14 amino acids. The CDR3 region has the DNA TGTGCCAGTAGTATCTGGGGGTTTAATGAAAAACTGTTTTTT. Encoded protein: CASSIWGFNEKLFF.

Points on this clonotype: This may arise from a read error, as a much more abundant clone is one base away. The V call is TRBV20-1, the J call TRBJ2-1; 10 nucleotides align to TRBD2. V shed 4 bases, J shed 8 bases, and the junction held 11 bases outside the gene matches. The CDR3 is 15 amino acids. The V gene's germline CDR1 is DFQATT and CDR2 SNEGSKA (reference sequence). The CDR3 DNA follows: TGCAGTGCTATATACGGACTAGCGGTATACGATGAGCAGTTCTTC. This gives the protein CSAIYGLAVYDEQFF.

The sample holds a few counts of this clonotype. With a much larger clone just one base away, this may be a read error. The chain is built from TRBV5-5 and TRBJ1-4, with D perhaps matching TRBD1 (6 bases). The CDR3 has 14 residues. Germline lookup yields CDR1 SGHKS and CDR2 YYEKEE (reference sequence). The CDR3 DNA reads TGTGCGGGGGCCAGGGCGATCGCAATGGAAAAACTGTTTTTT. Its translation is CAGARAIAMEKLFF.

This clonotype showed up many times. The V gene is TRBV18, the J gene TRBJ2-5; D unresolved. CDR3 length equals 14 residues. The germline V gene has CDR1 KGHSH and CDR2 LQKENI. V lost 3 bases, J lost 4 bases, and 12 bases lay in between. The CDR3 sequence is CASSPTHPGETQYF. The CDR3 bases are TGTGCCAGCTCACCGACTCACCCGGGAGAGACCCAGTACTTC.

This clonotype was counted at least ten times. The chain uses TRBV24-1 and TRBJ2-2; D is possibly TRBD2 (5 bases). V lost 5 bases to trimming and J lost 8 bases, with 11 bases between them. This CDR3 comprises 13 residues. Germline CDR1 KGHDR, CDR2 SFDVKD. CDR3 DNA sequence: TGTGCCACCAGTGTGCGGGTTGGGGGGGAGCTGTTTTTT. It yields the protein CATSVRVGGELFF.

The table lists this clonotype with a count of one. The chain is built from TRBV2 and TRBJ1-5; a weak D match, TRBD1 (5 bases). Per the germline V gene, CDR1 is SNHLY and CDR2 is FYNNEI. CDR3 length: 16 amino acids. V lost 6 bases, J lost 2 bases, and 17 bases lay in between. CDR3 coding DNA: TGTGCCAGCAGAGACTTTGGGGGTTTTGGCAATCAGCCCCAGCATTTT. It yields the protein CASRDFGGFGNQPQHF.

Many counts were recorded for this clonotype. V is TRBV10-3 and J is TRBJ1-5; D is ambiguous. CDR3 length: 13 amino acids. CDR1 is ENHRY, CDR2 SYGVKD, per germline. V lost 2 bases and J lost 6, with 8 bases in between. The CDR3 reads CAISEGESQPQHF. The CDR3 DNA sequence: TGTGCCATCAGTGAGGGGGAAAGTCAGCCCCAGCATTTT.

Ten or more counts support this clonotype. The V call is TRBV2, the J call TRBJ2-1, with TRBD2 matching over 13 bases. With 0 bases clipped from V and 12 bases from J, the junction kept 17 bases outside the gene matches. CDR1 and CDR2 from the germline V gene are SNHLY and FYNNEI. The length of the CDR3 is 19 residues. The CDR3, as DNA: TGTGCCAGCAGTGAAGCGCTTCGGCTTCTAGGGACTAGCGGGAAAGGGCAGTTCTTC. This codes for CASSEALRLLGTSGKGQFF.

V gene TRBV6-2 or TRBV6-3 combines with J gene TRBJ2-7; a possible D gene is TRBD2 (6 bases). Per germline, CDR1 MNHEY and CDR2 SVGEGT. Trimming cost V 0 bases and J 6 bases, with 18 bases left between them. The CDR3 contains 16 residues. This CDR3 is CASSYSGSGDLREQYF. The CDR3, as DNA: TGTGCCAGCAGTTACTCTGGTAGCGGAGACTTGCGCGAGCAGTACTTC.

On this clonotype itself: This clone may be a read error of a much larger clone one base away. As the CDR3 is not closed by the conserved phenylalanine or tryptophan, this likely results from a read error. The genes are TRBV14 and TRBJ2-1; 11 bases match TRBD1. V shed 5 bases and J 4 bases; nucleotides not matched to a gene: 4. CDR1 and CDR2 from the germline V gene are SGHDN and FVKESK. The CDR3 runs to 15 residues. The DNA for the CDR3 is TGTGCCAGCAGCTTGGGACAGGGGGAGTACAATGAGCAGTTCTCC. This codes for CASSLGQGEYNEQFS.

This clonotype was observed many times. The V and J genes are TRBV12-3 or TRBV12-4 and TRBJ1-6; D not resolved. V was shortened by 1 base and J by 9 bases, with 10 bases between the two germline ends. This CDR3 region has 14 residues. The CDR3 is CASSLGPQSSPLHF. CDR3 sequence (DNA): TGTGCCAGCAGTTTAGGACCCCAAAGTTCACCCCTCCACTTT.

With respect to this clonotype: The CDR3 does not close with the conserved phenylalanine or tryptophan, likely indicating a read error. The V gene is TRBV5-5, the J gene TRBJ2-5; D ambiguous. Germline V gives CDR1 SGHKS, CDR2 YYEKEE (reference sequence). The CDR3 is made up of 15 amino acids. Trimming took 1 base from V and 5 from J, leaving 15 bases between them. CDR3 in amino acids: CASSLLAGPVETQYL. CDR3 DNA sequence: TGTGCCAGCAGCTTGCTCGCCGGCCCCGTCGAGACCCAGTACCTC.

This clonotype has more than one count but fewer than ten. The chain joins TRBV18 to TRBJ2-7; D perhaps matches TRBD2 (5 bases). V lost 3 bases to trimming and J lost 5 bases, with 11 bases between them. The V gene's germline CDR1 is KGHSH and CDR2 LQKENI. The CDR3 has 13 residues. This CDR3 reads CASSPRPGDEQYF. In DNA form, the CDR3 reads TGTGCCAGCTCACCGCGTCCCGGGGACGAGCAGTACTTC.

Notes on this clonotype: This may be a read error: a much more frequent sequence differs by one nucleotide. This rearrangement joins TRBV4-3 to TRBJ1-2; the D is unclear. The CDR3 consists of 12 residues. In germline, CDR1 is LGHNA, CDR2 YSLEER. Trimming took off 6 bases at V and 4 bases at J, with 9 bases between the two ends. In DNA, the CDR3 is TGCGCCAGCAGTCTCGGAAGCTATGGCTACACCTTC. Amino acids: CASSLGSYGYTF.

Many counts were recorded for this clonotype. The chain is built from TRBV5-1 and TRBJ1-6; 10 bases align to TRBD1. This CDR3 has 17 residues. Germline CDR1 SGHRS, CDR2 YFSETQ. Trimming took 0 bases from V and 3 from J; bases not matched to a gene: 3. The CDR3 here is CASSLAGDRGYNSPLHF. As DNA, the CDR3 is TGCGCCAGCAGCTTGGCGGGGGACAGGGGCTATAATTCACCCCTCCACTTT.

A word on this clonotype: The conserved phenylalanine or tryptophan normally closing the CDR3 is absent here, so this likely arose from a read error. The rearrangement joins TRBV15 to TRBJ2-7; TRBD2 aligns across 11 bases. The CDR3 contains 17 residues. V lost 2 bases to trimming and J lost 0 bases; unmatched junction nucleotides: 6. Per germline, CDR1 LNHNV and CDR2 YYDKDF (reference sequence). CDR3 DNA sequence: TGTGCCACCAGCAGACACATTAGCGGGAGGGACTCCTACGAGCAGTACACA. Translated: CATSRHISGRDSYEQYT.

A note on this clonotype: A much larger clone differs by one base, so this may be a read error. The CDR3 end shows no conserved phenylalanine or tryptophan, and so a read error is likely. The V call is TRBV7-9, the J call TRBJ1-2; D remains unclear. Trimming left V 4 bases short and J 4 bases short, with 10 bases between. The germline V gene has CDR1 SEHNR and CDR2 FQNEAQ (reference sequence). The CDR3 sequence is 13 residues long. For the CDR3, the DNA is TGTGCCAGCAGCTCCGGGATCCGCTATGGCTACACCTCC. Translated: CASSSGIRYGYTS.

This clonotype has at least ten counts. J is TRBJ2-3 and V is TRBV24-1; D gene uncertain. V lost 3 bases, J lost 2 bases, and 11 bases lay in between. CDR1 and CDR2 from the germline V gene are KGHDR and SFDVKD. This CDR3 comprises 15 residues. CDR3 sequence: CATSDSSTITDTQYF. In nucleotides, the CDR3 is TGTGCCACCAGTGATAGTAGTACTATCACAGATACGCAGTATTTT.

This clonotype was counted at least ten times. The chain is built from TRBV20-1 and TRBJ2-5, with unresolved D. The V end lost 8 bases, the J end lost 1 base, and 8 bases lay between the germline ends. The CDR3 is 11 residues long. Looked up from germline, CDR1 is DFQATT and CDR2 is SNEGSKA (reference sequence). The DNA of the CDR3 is TGCAGTATTGGCGTCCAAGAGACCCAGTACTTC. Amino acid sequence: CSIGVQETQYF.

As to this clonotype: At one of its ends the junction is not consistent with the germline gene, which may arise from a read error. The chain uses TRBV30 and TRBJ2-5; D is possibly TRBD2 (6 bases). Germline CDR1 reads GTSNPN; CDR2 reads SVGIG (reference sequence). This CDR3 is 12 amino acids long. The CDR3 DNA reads TGTGTCTGGAGCCACGGGGGAGAGACCCAGTACTTC. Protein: CVWSHGGETQYF.